Below, one T cell receptor beta chain is given with its context. There is no known antigen for this receptor. The record has no base qualities; no much larger clone is one base away. The method behind the library was the immunoSEQ multiplex PCR assay. Turning to the authors' computational methods: To diagnose cytomegalovirus status from the catalog of TCR beta chain sequences, a statistical classification framework was built. The source is immuneACCESS, and TCRdb retained only in-frame sequences with V and J called. Part of the clones is not carried over; for the studies checked, unresolved V genes explain less than half of this, and the remainder is unexplained. For V, J and clone size, that table is used; D and trimming come from the DNA. The sample table shows tens of thousands of clones, and 91% are seen once. 2% to 2.5% of the sample goes to the ten largest clones. Separate from the roughly 700-subject first cohort, the validation cohort of 90 to 150 subjects was the group to which the donors belonged.

The data belong to a study of cytomegalovirus exposure and HLA in healthy donors (dated by TCRdb to 2015 to 2018). General notes on the study: According to a later analysis, the 100 to 150 validation repertoires were produced on the same platform as the approximately 610 repertoires of the first cohort. The study was designed to test whether signatures of past pathogen exposure could be identified by cataloging public T cell receptors. A separate validation cohort of 100 to 150 different subjects was used in addition to the roughly 720-subject first cohort. To predict cytomegalovirus infection status, the study combined high-throughput TCR immunosequencing, statistical association of individual TCRs with disease status, and machine learning. What the authors observed across the whole study: The classifier was reported to diagnose cytomegalovirus status with high specificity and sensitivity in both the original and validation cohorts. Most TCR sequences were observed very rarely across donors, whereas some public TCRs were present in many individuals. A few of the identified cytomegalovirus-associated TCR beta chains were confirmed in vitro to be specific for cytomegalovirus antigens. A later analysis lacked HLA typing for the validation cohort, so it scored co-occurrence in that cohort across all 110 or so repertoires. The study gave a list of 150 to 200 TCR beta chains associated with cytomegalovirus. It was suggested by the authors that the approach could potentially be generalized to other disease states and immunological phenotypes. In a later analysis, TCRs clustered in the first cohort were found to also tend to co-occur in the 100 to 150 validation repertoires, with around 94% of cluster scores above 0.

The TCR was taken from a woman aged 25 to 39 in good health and CMV-seronegative. Sequencing input: PBMCs.

The CDR3 loop reads CASAGSMNTEAFF. The DNA sequence reads TGTGCCTCGGCAGGGTCTATGAACACTGAAGCTTTCTTT. Here the chain combines TRBV28 and TRBJ1-1, with TRBD1 tentatively as D gene (5 bases match). For CDR1 and CDR2, the germline V gene lists MDHEN and SYDVKM. The CDR3 sequence holds 13 residues, the cysteine and phenylalanine included. The read is trimmed to its CDR3 DNA, 39 bases read in frame from base 1. V is reduced by 11 bases and J by 0 bases, leaving a spacing of 13 bases between them.